Listed below are T cell receptor beta chains from one sample, sequenced in a study of early T cells in non-severe SARS-CoV-2 infection. TCRdb re-called the 5' RACE reads with MiXCR, one entry per CDR3 protein. The profile shows around 77,000 distinct CDR3 sequences, about 5% of them singletons. The sample in question was whole blood, obtained at baseline. The receptors were gathered from an adult who was a healthcare worker with PCR-confirmed SARS-CoV-2 infection or an uninfected control (not recorded which). CDR3s leave out the opening cysteine and the closing phenylalanine or tryptophan.

J | V | CDR3
TRBJ2-1 | TRBV20-1 | SVALGLGGYNEQF
TRBJ2-4 | TRBV5-8 | ASSLGSIGKNIQY
TRBJ2-1 | TRBV25-1 | ASRTSGSGGEQF
TRBJ1-6 | TRBV2 | ASSETVRLPLH
TRBJ2-2 | TRBV12-3/TRBV12-4 | ASSTRATGGLRESYTGELF
TRBJ2-1 | TRBV2 | ASWGYGNNEQF
TRBJ2-2 | TRBV5-5 | ASSLDGATGELF
TRBJ2-7 | TRBV2 | ASRSGQIGQY
TRBJ1-2 | TRBV21-1 | ASSKPSRGNGYT
TRBJ2-7 | TRBV29-1 | SVPSSGGYEQY
TRBJ2-3 | TRBV4-1 | ASSQGQSTDTQY
TRBJ2-5 | TRBV29-1 | SVEGTVFVGTQETQY
TRBJ2-1 | TRBV27 | ASQTSGWVNEQF
TRBJ2-7 | TRBV2 | ASTPGTGGYGQY
TRBJ1-6 | TRBV30 | AWSALRDSHNSPLH
TRBJ1-2 | TRBV4-1 | ASSPTAGDAYGYT
TRBJ1-2 | TRBV12-3/TRBV12-4 | ASSPGRANYGYT
TRBJ2-3 | TRBV19 | ASSIGTGVVATQY
TRBJ1-1 | TRBV6-5 | ASMRDTMNTEAF
TRBJ2-3 | TRBV29-1 | SVETSGRADTQY
TRBJ2-3 | TRBV7-9 | ASSPPAVSTDTQY
TRBJ2-3 | TRBV20-1 | SANLAGTDTQY
TRBJ1-2 | TRBV6-5 | ASSYSQGGFYGYT
TRBJ2-7 | TRBV27 | ASSFFLAREQY
TRBJ1-6 | TRBV7-3 | ASSLRIDGSPLH
TRBJ2-2 | TRBV7-6 | ASSSTSGSTSNTGELF
TRBJ1-2 | TRBV7-8 | ASSLARGAYT
TRBJ2-1 | TRBV5-6 | ASSLLGRQQGTEQF
TRBJ1-1 | TRBV29-1 | SSTTGGRNTEAF
TRBJ2-3 | TRBV20-1 | SADDRNTDTQY
TRBJ2-3 | TRBV20-1 | SATSGTTDTQY
TRBJ1-6 | TRBV6-5 | ASSYSGPRPLH
TRBJ2-5 | TRBV25-1 | ASTEGGARWTQY
TRBJ1-2 | TRBV20-1 | SAREGGVDT
TRBJ1-1 | TRBV29-1 | SVPESAGAF
TRBJ2-5 | TRBV20-1 | SCGSSGNQETQY
TRBJ2-5 | TRBV9 | ASSVEWDNQETQY
TRBJ2-2 | TRBV12-3/TRBV12-4 | ASTSFNSGGGTGELF
TRBJ2-7 | TRBV7-3 | ASSLNGGFYEQY
TRBJ2-3 | TRBV7-6 | ASSLRGPIVSTDTQY
TRBJ1-6 | TRBV2 | ARTGQGNNSPLH
TRBJ2-1 | TRBV19 | ASTQNVQGAGEQF
TRBJ1-1 | TRBV7-9 | ASSSRDRGFSEAF
TRBJ2-1 | TRBV5-8 | ASSLGPGTHNEQF
TRBJ1-5 | TRBV12-3/TRBV12-4 | ASSLDNLSNQPQH
TRBJ2-3 | TRBV7-9 | ASSLKTTSSADTQY
TRBJ2-7 | TRBV2 | ASSVDRSTYWEQY
TRBJ2-3 | TRBV7-6 | ASSLSHLPDTQY
TRBJ2-3 | TRBV11-2 | ASSQVAGLGTDTQY
TRBJ2-3 | TRBV7-3 | ASSPQGAEGVDTQY
TRBJ1-1 | TRBV6-5 | ASSQGQTEAF
TRBJ1-5 | TRBV6-6 | ASSYPSGPQH
TRBJ1-1 | TRBV18 | ASSSGGFGEAF